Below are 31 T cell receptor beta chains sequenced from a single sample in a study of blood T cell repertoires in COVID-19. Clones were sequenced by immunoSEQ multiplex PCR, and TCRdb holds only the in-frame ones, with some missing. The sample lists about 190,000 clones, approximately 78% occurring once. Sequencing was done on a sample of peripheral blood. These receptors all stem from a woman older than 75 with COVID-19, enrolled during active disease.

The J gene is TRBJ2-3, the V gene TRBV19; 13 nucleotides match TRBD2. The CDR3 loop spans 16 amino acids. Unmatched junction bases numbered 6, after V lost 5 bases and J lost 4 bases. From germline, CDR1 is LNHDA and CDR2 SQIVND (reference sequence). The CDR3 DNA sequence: TGTGCCAGTAGTGTACTAGCGGGAGGGCTGGCAGATACGCAGTATTTT. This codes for CASSVLAGGLADTQYF.

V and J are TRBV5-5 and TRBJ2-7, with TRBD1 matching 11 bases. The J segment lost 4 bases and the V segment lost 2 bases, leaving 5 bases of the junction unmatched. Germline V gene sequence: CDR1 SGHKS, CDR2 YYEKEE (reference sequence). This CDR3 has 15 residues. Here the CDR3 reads CASSFRTGGSYEQYF. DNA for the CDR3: TGTGCCAGCAGCTTTCGGACAGGGGGCTCTTACGAGCAGTACTTC.

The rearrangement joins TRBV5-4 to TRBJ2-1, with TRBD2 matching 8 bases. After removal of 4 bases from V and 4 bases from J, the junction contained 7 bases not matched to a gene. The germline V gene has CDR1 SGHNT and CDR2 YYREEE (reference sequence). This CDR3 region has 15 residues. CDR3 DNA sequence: TGTGCCAGCAGCCCAGCTAGCGGGCCGTACAATGAGCAGTTCTTC. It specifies CASSPASGPYNEQFF. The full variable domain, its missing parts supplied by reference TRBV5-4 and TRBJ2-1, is ETGVTQSPTHLIKTRGQQVTLRCSSQSGHNTVSWYQQALGQGPQFIFQYYREEENGRGNFPPRFSGLQFPNYSSELNVNALELDDSALYLCASSPASGPYNEQFFGPGTRLTVL.

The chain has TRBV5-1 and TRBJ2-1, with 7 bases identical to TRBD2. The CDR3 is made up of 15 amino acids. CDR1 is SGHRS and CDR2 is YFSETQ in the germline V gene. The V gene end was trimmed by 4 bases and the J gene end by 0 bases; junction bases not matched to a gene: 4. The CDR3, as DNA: TGCGCCAGCAGCAATAGCGGGTCCTCCTACAATGAGCAGTTCTTC. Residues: CASSNSGSSYNEQFF.

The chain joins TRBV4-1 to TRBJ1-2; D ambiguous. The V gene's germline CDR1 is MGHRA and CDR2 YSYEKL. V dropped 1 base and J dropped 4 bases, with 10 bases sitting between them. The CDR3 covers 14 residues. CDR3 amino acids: CASSQVLQTYGYTF. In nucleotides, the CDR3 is TGCGCCAGCAGCCAAGTATTACAGACCTATGGCTACACCTTC.

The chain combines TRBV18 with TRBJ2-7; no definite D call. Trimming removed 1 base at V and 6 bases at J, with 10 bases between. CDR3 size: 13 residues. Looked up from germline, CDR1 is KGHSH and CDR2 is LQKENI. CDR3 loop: CASSPREPIEQYF. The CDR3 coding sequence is TGTGCCAGCTCACCACGCGAGCCAATCGAGCAGTACTTC.

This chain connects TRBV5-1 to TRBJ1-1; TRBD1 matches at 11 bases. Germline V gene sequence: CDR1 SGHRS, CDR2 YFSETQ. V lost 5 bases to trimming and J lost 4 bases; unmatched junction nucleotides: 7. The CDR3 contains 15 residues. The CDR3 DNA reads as TGCGCCAGCAGTCCCGGGACAGGGGGGAGCACTGAAGCTTTCTTT. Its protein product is CASSPGTGGSTEAFF.

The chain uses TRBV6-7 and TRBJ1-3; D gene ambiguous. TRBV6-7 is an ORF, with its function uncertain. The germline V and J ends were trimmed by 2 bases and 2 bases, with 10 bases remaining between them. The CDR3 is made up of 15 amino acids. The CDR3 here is CASSYLGRPGNTIYF. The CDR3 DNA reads TGTGCCAGCAGTTACCTAGGCAGACCTGGAAACACCATATATTTT.

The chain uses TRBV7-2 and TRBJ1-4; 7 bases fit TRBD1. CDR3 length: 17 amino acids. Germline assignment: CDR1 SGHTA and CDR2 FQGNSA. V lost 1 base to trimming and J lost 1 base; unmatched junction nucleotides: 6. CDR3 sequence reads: CASSLVFRTGTNEKLFF. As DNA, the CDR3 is TGTGCCAGCAGCTTAGTTTTTCGGACAGGAACTAATGAAAAACTGTTTTTT.

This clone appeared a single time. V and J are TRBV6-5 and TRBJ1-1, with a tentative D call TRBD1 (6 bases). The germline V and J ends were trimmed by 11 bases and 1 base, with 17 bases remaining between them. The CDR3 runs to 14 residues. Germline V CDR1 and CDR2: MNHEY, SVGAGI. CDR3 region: CAAEGGRGNTEAFF. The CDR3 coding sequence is TGTGCCGCTGAGGGTGGCAGGGGGAACACTGAAGCTTTCTTT.

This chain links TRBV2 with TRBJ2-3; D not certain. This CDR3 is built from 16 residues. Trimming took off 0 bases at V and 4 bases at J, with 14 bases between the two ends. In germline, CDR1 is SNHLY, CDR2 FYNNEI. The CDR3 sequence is CASSEALSLGADTQYF. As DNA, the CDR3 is TGTGCCAGCAGTGAAGCGCTTAGTCTAGGAGCAGATACGCAGTATTTT.

The CDR3 is CASSPQGNTGELFF. The DNA for the CDR3 is TGCGCCAGCAGCCCCCAGGGGAACACCGGGGAGCTGTTTTTT. This chain uses TRBV5-1 with TRBJ2-2, with D possibly TRBD1 on 5 matching bases. V lost 4 bases, J lost 1 base, and 8 bases lay in between. CDR3 length: 14 amino acids. Germline V gives CDR1 SGHRS, CDR2 YFSETQ.

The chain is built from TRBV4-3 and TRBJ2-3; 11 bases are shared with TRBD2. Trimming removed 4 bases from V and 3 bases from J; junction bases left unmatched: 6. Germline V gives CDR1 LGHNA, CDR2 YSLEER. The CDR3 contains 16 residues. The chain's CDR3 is CASSPQTSGGTDTQYF. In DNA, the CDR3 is TGCGCCAGCAGCCCCCAAACTAGCGGGGGTACAGATACGCAGTATTTT.

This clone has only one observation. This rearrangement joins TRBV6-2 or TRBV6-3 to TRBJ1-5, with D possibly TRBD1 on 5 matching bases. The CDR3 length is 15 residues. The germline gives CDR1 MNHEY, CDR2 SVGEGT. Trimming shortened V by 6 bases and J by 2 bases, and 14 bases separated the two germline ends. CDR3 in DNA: TGTGCCAGCAGCCGGGCGGGGGTCGGCAATCAGCCCCAGCATTTT. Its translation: CASSRAGVGNQPQHF.

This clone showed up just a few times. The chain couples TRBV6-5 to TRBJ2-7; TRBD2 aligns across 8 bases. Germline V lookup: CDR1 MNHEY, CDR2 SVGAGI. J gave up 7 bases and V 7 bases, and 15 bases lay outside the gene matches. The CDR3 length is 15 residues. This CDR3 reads CASTRPPAGVKEQYF. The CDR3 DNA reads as TGTGCCAGCACTAGACCCCCAGCGGGGGTAAAAGAGCAGTACTTC.

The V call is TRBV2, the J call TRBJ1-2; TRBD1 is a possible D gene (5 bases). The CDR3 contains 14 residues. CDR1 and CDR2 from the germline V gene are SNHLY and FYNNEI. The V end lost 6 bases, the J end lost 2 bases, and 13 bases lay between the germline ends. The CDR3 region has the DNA TGTGCCAGCAGGCCAGGGCTCCTGAACTATGGCTACACCTTC. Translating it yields CASRPGLLNYGYTF. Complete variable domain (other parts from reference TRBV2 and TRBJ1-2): EPEVTQTPSHQVTQMGQEVILRCVPISNHLYFYWYRQILGQKVEFLVSFYNNEISEKSEIFDDQFSVERPDGSNFTLKIRSTKLEDSAMYFCASRPGLLNYGYTFGSGTRLTVV.

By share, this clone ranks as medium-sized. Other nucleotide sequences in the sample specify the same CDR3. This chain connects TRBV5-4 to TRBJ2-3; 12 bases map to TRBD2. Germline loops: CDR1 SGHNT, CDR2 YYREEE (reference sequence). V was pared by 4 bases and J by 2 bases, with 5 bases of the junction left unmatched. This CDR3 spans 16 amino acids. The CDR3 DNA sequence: TGTGCCAGCAGCCCACTAGCGGGAGGTGCCACAGATACGCAGTATTTT. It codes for CASSPLAGGATDTQYF.

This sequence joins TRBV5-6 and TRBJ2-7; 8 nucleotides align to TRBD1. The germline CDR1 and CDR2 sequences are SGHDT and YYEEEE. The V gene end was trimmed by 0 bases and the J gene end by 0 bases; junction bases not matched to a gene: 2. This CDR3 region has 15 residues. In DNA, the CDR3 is TGTGCCAGCAGCTTGGGGGACAGGCTCTCCTACGAGCAGTACTTC. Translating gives CASSLGDRLSYEQYF.

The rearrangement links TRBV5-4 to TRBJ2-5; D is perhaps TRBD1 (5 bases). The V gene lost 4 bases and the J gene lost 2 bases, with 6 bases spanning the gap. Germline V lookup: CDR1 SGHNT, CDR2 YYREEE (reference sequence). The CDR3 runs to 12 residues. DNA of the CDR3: TGTGCCAGCAGCCGACAGCAAGAGACCCAGTACTTC. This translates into CASSRQQETQYF. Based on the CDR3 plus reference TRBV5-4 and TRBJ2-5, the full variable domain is ETGVTQSPTHLIKTRGQQVTLRCSSQSGHNTVSWYQQALGQGPQFIFQYYREEENGRGNFPPRFSGLQFPNYSSELNVNALELDDSALYLCASSRQQETQYFGPGTRLLVL.

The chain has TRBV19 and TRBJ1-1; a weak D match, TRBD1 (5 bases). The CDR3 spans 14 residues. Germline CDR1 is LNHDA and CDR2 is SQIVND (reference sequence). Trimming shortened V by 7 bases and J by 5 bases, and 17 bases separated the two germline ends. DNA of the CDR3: TGTGCCAGTAAAAGGTTGGAGGGGATAACTGAAGCTTTCTTT. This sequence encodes CASKRLEGITEAFF.

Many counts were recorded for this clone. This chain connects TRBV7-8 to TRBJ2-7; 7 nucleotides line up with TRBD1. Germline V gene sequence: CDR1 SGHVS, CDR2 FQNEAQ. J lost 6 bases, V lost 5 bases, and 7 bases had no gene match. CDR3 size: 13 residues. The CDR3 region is CASSTWTGAEQYF. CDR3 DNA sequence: TGTGCCAGCAGCACCTGGACAGGAGCCGAGCAGTACTTC.

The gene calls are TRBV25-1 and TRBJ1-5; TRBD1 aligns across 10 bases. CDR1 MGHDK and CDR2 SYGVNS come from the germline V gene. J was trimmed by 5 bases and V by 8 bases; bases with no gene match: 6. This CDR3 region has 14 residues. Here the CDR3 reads CASGFGTGDQPQHF. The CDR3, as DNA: TGTGCCAGCGGATTCGGGACAGGGGATCAGCCCCAGCATTTT.

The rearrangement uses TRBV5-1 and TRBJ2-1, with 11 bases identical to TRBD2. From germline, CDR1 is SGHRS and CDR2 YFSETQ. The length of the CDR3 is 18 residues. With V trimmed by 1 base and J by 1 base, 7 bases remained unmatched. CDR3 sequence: CASSLFLAGGGSYNEQFF. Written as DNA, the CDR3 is TGCGCCAGCAGCTTGTTCCTAGCGGGAGGCGGGTCCTACAATGAGCAGTTCTTC.

The CDR3 protein is CASRAPGVYGYTF. As DNA, the CDR3 is TGTGCCAGCAGAGCCCCGGGGGTGTATGGCTACACCTTC. The rearrangement links TRBV6-5 to TRBJ1-2; maybe TRBD1 (5 bases). The germline V gene encodes CDR1 MNHEY and CDR2 SVGAGI. The V and J ends lost 6 bases and 5 bases respectively, with 13 bases between them. CDR3 length: 13 amino acids.

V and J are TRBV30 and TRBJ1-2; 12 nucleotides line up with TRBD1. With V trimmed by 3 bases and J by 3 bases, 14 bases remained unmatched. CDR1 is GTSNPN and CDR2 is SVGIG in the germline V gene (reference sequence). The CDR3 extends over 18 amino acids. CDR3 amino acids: CAWRKHPKGTGGDYGYTF. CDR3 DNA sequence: TGTGCCTGGAGGAAGCACCCCAAGGGGACAGGGGGCGACTATGGCTACACCTTC.

The CDR3 loop reads CAWSFSRGGAFF. CDR3 coding DNA: TGTGCCTGGAGTTTTTCCCGAGGGGGAGCTTTCTTT. The chain joins TRBV30 to TRBJ1-1, with D tentatively TRBD1 (6 bases). This CDR3 region has 12 residues. Looked up from germline, CDR1 is GTSNPN and CDR2 is SVGIG (reference sequence). The germline V and J ends were trimmed by 2 bases and 10 bases, with 14 bases remaining between them.

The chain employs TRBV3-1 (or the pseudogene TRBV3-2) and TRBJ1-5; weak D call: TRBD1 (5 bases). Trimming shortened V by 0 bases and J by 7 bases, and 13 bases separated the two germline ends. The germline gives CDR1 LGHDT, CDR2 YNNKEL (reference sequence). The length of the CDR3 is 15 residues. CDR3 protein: CASSQEGVVSQPQHF. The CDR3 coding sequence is TGTGCCAGCAGCCAAGAAGGGGTAGTTAGCCAGCCCCAGCATTTT.

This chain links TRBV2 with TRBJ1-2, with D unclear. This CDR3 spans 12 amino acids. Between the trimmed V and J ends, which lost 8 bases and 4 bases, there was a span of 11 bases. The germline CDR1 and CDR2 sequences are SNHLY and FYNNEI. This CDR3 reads CASGSWGYGYTF. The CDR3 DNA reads TGTGCCAGCGGGAGTTGGGGCTATGGCTACACCTTC. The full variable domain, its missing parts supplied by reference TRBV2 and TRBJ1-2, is EPEVTQTPSHQVTQMGQEVILRCVPISNHLYFYWYRQILGQKVEFLVSFYNNEISEKSEIFDDQFSVERPDGSNFTLKIRSTKLEDSAMYFCASGSWGYGYTFGSGTRLTVV.

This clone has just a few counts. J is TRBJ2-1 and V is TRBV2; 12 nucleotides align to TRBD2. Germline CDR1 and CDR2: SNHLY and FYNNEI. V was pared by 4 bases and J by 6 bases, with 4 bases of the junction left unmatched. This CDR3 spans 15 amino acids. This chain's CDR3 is CASSARTSGINEQFF. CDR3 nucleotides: TGTGCCAGCAGTGCTCGGACTAGCGGGATCAATGAGCAGTTCTTC.

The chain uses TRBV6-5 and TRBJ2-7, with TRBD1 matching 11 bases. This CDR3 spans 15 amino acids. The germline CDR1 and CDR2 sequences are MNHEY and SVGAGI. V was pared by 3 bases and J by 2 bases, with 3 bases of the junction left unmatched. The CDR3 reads CASSYGTGGTYEQYF. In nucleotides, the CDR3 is TGTGCCAGCAGTTATGGGACAGGGGGGACCTACGAGCAGTACTTC.

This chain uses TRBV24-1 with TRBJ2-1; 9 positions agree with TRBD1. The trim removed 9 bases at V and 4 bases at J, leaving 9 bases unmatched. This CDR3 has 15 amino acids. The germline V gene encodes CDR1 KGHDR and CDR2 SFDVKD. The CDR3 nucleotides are TGTGCCACCGGGCCCGGGACAGGGCCATACAATGAGCAGTTCTTC. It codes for CATGPGTGPYNEQFF.